This TCR beta chain emerged from a study of siplizumab effects on memory and regulatory T cells. The method was immunoSEQ multiplex PCR; TCRdb's version includes in-frame clones alone and lacks a portion of them. The table has some 56,000 clones, around 97% seen once. This receptor was obtained from a human donor in good health. Source material: naive CD8+ T cells sorted from blood.

The CDR3 sequence: CASSFLALQRETSGYTF. CDR3 bases: TGTGCCAGCAGTTTCCTGGCTTTACAGCGGGAGACGAGTGGCTACACCTTC. The genes are TRBV27 and TRBJ1-2, with D hard to call. The CDR3 extends over 17 amino acids. The V and J ends lost 3 bases and 7 bases respectively, with 24 bases between them. Per the germline V gene, CDR1 is MNHEY and CDR2 is SMNVEV (reference sequence).